This TCR beta chain was captured in a study of T cells expressing NK-cell markers. Overall study context: From sorted CD3+CD56+NKG2C+, CD3+CD56+NKG2C- and CD3+CD56-NKG2C+ T cells came the TCR beta repertoires.

General study findings and limits: Questions lingered over whether expanded NKG2C+ T cell clones were HCMV-specific. In a few donors, dominant clonotypes made up about 25-65% of CD3+CD56-NKG2C+ cells.

Germline V gene sequence: CDR1 SGHKS, CDR2 YYEKEE (reference sequence). CDR3 size: 14 residues. A remark on this clonotype: The target antigen is unknown.

Synthesis of TCR beta cDNA relied on 5'RACE template switching carrying UMIs. TCRdb reprocessed the 5' RACE reads, with one entry per CDR3 protein and no DNA. The sample yields a few hundred thousand distinct CDR3 sequences, of which the top ten take up around 5%. The clonotype originates from a man between 18 and 69 years old in good health. The sequencing sample was made of blood T cells: a sorted CD56 or NKG2C T cell subset, CD4+ or CD8+ T cells, or bulk PBMC T cells (not recorded which). The chain uses TRBV5-5 and TRBJ2-1; the TCRdb D gene call, TRBD1, has no DNA to confirm it. The CDR3 reads CASSGGHRYNEQFF.